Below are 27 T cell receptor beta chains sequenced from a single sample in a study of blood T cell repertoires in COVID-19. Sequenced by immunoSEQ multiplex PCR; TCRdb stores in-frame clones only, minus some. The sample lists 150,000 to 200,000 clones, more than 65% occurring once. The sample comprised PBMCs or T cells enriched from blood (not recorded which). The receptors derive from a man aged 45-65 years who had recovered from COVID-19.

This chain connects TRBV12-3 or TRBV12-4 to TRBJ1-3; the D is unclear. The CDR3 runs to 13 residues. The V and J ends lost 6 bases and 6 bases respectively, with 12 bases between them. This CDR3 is CASSERLENTIYF. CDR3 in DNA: TGTGCCAGCAGCGAGAGGTTAGAAAACACCATATATTTT.

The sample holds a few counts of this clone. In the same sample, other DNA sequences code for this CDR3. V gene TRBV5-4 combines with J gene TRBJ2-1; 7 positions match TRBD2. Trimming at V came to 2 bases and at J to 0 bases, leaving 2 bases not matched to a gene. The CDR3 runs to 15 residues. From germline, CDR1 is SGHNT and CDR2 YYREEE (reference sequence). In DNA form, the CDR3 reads TGTGCCAGCAGCTTAAAGCGGGGCTCCTACAATGAGCAGTTCTTC. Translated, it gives CASSLKRGSYNEQFF.

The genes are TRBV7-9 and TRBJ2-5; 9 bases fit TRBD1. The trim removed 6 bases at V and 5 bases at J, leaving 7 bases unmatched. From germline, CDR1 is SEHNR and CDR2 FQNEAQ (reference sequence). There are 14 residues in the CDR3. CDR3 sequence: CASRSPGQGETQYF. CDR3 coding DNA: TGTGCCAGCAGATCGCCGGGACAGGGTGAGACCCAGTACTTC. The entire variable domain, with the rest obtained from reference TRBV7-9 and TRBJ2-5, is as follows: DTGVSQNPRHKITKRGQNVTFRCDPISEHNRLYWYRQTLGQGPEFLTYFQNEAQLEKSRLLSDRFSAERPKGSFSTLEIQRTEQGDSAMYLCASRSPGQGETQYFGPGTRLLVL.

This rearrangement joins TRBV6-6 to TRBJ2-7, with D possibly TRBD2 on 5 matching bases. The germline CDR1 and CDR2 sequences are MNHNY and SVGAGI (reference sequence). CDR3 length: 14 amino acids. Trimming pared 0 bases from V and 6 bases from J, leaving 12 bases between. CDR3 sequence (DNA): TGTGCCAGCAGTTACTCGGGAGTCTCGGGCGAGCAGTACTTC. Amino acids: CASSYSGVSGEQYF.

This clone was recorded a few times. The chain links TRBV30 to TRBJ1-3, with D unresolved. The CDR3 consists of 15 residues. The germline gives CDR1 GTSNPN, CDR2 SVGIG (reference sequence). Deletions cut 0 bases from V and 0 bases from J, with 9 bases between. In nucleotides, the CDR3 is TGTGCCTGGAGTGTACACCGGGGCTCTGGAAACACCATATATTTT. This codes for CAWSVHRGSGNTIYF. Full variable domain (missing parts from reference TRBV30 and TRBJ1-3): SQTIHQWPATLVQPVGSPLSLECTVEGTSNPNLYWYRQAAGRGLQLLFYSVGIGQISSEVPQNLSASRPQDRQFILSSKKLLLSDSGFYLCAWSVHRGSGNTIYFGEGSWLTVV.

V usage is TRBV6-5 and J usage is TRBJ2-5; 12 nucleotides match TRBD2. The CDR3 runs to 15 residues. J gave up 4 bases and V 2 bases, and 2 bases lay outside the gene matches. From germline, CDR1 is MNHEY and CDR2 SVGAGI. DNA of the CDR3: TGTGCCAGCAGTTACCAGGGACTAGCGGGAGAGACCCAGTACTTC. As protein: CASSYQGLAGETQYF.

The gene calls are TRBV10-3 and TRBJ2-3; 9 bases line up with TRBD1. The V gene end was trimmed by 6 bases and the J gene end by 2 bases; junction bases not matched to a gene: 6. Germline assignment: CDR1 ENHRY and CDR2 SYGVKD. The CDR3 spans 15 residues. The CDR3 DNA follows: TGTGCCATCAGAACACAGGGGGCGGCCACAGATACGCAGTATTTT. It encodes CAIRTQGAATDTQYF.

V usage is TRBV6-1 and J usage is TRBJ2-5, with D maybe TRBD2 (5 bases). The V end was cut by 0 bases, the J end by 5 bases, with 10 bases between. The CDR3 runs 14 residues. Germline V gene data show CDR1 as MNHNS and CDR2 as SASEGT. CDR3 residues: CASSEAGPGETQYF. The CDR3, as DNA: TGTGCCAGCAGTGAAGCAGGGCCGGGGGAGACCCAGTACTTC.

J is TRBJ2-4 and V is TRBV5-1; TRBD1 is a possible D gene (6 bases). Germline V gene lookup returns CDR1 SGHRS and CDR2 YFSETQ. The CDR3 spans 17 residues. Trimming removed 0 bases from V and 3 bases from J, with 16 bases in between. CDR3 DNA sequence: TGCGCCAGCAGCTTGGAAGGCCGGACAGACCTCAAAAACATTCAGTACTTC. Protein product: CASSLEGRTDLKNIQYF.

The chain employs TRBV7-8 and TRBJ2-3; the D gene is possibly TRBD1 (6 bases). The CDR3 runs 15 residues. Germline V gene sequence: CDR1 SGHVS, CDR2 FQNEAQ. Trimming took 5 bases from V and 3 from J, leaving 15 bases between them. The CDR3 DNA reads TGTGCCAGCAGCCAGCAGGGGATGGGGACAGATACGCAGTATTTT. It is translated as CASSQQGMGTDTQYF.

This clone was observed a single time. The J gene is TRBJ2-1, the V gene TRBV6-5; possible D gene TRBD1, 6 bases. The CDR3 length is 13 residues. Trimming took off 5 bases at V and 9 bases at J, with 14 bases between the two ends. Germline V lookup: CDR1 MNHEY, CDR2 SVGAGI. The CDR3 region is CASSLTGYAEQFF. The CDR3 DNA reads TGTGCCAGCAGTCTCACAGGGTACGCTGAGCAGTTCTTC.

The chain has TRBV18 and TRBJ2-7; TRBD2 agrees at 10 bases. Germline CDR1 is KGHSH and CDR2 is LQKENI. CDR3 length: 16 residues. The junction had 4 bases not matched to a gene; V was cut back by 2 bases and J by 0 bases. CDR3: CASSPSASGSSYEQYF. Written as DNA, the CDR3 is TGTGCCAGCTCACCAAGCGCTAGCGGGAGCTCCTACGAGCAGTACTTC. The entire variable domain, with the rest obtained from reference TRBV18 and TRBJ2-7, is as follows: NAGVMQNPRHLVRRRGQEARLRCSPMKGHSHVYWYRQLPEEGLKFMVYLQKENIIDESGMPKERFSAEFPKEGPSILRIQQVVRGDSAAYFCASSPSASGSSYEQYFGPGTRLTVT.

DNA for the CDR3: TGCGCCAGCAGCCAAGAGGACAGGGGGGTCTATGGCTACACCTTC. This translates into CASSQEDRGVYGYTF. The chain has TRBV4-1 and TRBJ1-2, with 10 bases lining up with TRBD1. CDR1 is MGHRA and CDR2 is YSYEKL in the germline V gene. CDR3 length: 15 residues. V shed 0 bases and J 4 bases; nucleotides not matched to a gene: 2.

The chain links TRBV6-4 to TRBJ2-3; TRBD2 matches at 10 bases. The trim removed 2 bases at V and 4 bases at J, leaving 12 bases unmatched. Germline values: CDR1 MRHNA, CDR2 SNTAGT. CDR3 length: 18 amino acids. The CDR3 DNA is TGTGCCAGCAGTGACCCTATAGTTCTAGCGGGAGTATCAGATACGCAGTATTTT. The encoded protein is CASSDPIVLAGVSDTQYF.

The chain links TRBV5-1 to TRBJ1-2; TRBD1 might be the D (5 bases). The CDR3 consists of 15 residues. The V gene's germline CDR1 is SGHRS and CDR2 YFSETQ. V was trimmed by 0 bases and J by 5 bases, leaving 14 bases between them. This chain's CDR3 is CASSLGLGAVYGYTF. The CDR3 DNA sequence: TGCGCCAGCAGCTTGGGCCTAGGGGCTGTTTATGGCTACACCTTC. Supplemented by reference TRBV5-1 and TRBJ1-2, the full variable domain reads KAGVTQTPRYLIKTRGQQVTLSCSPISGHRSVSWYQQTPGQGLQFLFEYFSETQRNKGNFPGRFSGRQFSNSRSEMNVSTLELGDSALYLCASSLGLGAVYGYTFGSGTRLTVV.

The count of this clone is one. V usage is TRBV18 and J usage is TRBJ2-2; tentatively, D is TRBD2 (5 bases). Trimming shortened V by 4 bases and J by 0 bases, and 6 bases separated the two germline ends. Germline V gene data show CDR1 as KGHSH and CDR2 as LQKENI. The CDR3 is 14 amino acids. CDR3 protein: CASSLAPNTGELFF. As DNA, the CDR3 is TGTGCCAGCTCACTAGCGCCGAACACCGGGGAGCTGTTTTTT.

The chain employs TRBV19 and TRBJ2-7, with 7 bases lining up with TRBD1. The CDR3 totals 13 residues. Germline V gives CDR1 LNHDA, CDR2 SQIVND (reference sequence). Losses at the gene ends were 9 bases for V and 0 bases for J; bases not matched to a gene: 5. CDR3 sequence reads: CASRDSYSYEQYF. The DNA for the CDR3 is TGTGCCAGCCGGGACAGCTACTCCTACGAGCAGTACTTC.

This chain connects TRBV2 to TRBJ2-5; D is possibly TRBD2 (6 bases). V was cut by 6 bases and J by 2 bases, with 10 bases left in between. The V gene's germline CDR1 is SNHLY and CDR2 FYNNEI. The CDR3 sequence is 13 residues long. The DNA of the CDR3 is TGTGCCAGCAGCGCGGGACTGCAAGAGACCCAGTACTTC. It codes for CASSAGLQETQYF.

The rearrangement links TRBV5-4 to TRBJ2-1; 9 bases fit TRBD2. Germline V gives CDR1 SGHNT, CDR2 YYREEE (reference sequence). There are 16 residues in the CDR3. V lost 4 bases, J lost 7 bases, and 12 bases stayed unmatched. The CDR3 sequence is CASSRGVGSGRNEQFF. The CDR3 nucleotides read TGTGCCAGCAGCCGCGGAGTGGGTAGCGGGAGAAATGAGCAGTTCTTC.

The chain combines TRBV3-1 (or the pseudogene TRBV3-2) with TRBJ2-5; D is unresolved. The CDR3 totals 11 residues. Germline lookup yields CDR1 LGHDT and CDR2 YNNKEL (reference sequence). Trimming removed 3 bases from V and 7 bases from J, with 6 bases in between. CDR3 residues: CASSQLRTQYF. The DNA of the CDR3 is TGTGCCAGCAGCCAGCTTAGGACCCAGTACTTC.

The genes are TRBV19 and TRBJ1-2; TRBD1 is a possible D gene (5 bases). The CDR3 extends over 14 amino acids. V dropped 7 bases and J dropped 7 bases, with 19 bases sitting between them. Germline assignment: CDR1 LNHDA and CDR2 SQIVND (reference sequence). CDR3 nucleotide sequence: TGTGCCAGTACCCATGACCGGGGGTGGCGTGGCTACACCTTC. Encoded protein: CASTHDRGWRGYTF. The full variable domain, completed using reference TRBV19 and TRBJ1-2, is DGGITQSPKYLFRKEGQNVTLSCEQNLNHDAMYWYRQDPGQGLRLIYYSQIVNDFQKGDIAEGYSVSREKKESFPLTVTSAQKNPTAFYLCASTHDRGWRGYTFGSGTRLTVV.

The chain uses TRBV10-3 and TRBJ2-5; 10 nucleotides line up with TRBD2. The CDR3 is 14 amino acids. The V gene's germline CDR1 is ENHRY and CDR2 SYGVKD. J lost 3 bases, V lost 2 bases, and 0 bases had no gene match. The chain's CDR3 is CAISEGLAEETQYF. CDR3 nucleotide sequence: TGTGCCATCAGTGAGGGACTAGCGGAAGAGACCCAGTACTTC.

The CDR3 region has the DNA TGTGCCAGCAGCCAAGAGGGACAGACTAATGAAAAACTGTTTTTT. Its protein is CASSQEGQTNEKLFF. The V gene is TRBV4-2, the J gene TRBJ1-4; 7 nucleotides align to TRBD1. Germline CDR1 is LGHNA and CDR2 is YNFKEQ. Unmatched junction bases numbered 0, after V lost 0 bases and J lost 2 bases. This CDR3 comprises 15 residues.

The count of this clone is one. DNA for the CDR3: TGCGCCAGCAGCCCGGGACAGGGGGCGCGTGAGCAGTACTTC. It specifies CASSPGQGAREQYF. This chain links TRBV5-1 with TRBJ2-7; 12 positions agree with TRBD1. After removal of 4 bases from V and 7 bases from J, the junction contained 6 bases not matched to a gene. From germline, CDR1 is SGHRS and CDR2 YFSETQ. The length of the CDR3 is 14 residues.

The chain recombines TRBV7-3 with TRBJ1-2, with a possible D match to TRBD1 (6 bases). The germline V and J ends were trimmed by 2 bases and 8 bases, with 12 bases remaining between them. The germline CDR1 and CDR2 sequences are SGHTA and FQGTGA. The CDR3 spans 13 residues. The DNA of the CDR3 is TGTGCCAGCAGCTTAGGAAACAGGGAGGGCTACACCTTC. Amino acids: CASSLGNREGYTF.

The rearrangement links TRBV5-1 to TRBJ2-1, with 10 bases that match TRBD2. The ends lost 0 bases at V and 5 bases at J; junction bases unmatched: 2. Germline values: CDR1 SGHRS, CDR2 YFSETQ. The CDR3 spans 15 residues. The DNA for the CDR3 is TGCGCCAGCAGCTTGGAGGGACTAGCGAACAATGAGCAGTTCTTC. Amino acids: CASSLEGLANNEQFF. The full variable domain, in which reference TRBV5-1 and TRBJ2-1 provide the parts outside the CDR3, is KAGVTQTPRYLIKTRGQQVTLSCSPISGHRSVSWYQQTPGQGLQFLFEYFSETQRNKGNFPGRFSGRQFSNSRSEMNVSTLELGDSALYLCASSLEGLANNEQFFGPGTRLTVL.

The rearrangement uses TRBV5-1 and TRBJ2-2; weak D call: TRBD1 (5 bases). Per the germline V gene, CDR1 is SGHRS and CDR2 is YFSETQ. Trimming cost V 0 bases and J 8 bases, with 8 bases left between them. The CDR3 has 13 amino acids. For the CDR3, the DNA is TGCGCCAGCAGCTTGGACAGGCGAGGGGAGCTGTTTTTT. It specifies CASSLDRRGELFF.